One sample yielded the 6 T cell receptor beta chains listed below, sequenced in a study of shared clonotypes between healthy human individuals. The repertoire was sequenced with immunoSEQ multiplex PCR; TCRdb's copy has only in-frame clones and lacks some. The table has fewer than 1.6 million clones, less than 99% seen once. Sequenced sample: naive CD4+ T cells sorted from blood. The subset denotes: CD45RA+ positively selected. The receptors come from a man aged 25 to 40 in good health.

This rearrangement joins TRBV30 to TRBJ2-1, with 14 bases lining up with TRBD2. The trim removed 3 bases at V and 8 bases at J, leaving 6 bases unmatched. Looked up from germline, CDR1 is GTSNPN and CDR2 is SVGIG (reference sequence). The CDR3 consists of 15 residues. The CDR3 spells CAWRGTSGSLDEQFF. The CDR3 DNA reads TGTGCCTGGAGAGGGACTAGCGGGAGCCTCGATGAGCAGTTCTTC. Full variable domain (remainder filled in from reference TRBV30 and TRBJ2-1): SQTIHQWPATLVQPVGSPLSLECTVEGTSNPNLYWYRQAAGRGLQLLFYSVGIGQISSEVPQNLSASRPQDRQFILSSKKLLLSDSGFYLCAWRGTSGSLDEQFFGPGTRLTVL.

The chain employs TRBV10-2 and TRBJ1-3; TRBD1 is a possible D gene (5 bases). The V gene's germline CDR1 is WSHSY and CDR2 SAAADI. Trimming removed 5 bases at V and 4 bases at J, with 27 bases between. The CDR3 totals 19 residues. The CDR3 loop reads CASSKAPPGRGGLGNTIYF. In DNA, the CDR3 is TGCGCCAGCAGTAAAGCTCCCCCAGGTCGGGGCGGGTTAGGAAACACCATATATTTT.

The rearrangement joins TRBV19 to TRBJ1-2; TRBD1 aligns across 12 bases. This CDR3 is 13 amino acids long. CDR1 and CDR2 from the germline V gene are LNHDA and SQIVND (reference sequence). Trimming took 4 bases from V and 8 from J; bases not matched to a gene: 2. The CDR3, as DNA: TGTGCCAGTAGTAGGGACAGGGGGCGAGGCTACACCTTC. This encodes CASSRDRGRGYTF.

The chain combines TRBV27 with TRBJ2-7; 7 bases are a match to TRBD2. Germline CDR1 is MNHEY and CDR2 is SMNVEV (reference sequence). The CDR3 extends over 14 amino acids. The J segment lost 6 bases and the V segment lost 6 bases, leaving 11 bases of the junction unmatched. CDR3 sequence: CASSPLSGRGEQYF. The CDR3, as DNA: TGTGCCAGCAGCCCCCTTAGCGGGCGAGGCGAGCAGTACTTC.

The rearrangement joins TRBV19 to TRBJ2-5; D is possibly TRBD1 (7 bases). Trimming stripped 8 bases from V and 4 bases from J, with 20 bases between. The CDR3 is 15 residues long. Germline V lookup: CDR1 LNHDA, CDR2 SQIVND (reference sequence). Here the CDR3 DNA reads TGTGCCAGTTCCCCCGACAGGGCGCGGGGAGAGACCCAGTACTTC. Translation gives CASSPDRARGETQYF.

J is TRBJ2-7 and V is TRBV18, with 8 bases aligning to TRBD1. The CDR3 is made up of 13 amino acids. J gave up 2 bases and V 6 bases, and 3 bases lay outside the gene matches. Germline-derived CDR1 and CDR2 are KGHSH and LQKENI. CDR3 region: CASSMTGAYEQYF. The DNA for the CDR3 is TGTGCCAGCTCTATGACAGGGGCCTACGAGCAGTACTTC.